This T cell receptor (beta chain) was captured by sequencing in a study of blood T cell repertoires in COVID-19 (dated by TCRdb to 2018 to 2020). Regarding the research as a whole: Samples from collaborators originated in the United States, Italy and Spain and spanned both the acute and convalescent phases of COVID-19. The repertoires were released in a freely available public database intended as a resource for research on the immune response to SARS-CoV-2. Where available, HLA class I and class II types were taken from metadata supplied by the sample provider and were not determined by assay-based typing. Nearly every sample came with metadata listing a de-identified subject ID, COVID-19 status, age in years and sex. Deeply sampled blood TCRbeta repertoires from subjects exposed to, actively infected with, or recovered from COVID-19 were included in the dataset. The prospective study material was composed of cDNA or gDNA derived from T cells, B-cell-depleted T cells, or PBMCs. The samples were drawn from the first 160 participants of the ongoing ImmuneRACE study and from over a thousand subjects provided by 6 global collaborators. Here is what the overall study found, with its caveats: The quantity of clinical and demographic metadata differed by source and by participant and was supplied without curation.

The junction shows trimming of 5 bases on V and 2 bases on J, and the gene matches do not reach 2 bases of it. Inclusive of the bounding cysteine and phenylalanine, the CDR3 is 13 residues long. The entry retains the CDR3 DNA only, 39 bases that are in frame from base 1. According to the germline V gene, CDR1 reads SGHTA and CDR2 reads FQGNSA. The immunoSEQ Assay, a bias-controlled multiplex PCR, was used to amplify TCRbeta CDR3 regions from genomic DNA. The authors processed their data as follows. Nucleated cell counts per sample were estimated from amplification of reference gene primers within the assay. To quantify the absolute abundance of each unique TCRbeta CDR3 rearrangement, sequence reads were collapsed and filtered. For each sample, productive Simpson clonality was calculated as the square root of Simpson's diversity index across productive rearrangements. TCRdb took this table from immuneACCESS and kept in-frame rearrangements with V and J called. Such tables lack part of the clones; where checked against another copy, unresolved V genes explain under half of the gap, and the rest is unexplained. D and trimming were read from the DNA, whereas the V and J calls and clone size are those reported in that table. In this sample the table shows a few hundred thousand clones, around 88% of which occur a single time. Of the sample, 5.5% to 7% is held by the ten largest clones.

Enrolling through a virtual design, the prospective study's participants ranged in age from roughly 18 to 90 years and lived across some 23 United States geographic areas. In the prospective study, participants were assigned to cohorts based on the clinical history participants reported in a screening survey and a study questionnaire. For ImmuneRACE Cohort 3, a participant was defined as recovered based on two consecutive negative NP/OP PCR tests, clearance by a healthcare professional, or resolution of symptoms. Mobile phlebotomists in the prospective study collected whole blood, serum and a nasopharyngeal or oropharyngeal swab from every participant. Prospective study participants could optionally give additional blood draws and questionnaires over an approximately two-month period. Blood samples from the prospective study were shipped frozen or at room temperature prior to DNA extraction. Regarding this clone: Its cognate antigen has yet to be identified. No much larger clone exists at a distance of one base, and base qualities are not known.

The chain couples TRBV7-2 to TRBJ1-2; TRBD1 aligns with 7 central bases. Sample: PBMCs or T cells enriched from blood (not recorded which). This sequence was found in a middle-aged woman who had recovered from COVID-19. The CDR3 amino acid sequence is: CASSPDRNYGYTF. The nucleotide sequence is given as TGTGCCAGCAGCCCGGACAGGAACTATGGCTACACCTTC.